Detailed here is one TCR beta chain. The antigen is undetermined. The data stem from a study of T cell responses to AZD1222 COVID-19 vaccine. Overall study results and limits: None of the repertoires were sampled until the peak T cell response had passed.

Germline CDR1 SGHRS, CDR2 YFSETQ. Between the trimmed V and J ends, which lost 3 bases and 0 bases, there was a span of 10 bases. The CDR3 is 14 amino acids. The method was immunoSEQ multiplex PCR; TCRdb's version includes in-frame clones alone and lacks a portion of them. The repertoire includes approximately 91,000 clones, approximately 90% of them detected once, and 25% to 30% sits in the top ten. This TCR came from an adult who received the AZD1222 COVID-19 vaccine. The source material was peripheral blood, sampled 28 days after the second AZD1222 dose. This chain links TRBV5-1 with TRBJ2-7, with D possibly TRBD1 on 6 matching bases. This CDR3 is CASSYRDNSYEQYF. The CDR3 region has the DNA TGCGCCAGCAGCTACCGGGACAACTCCTACGAGCAGTACTTC.